The 10 T cell receptor beta chains below all came from one sample that was sequenced in a study of shared clonotypes between healthy human individuals. CD45RO negativity and positive selection for CCR7 defined naive CD8 cells, a population that excluded terminally differentiated effector memory CD45RA+ cells. Data came from immunoSEQ multiplex PCR; TCRdb stores just in-frame clones and leaves some out. The table records a few million clones, about 94% of them present only once. Sequencing was performed on naive CD8+ T cells from PBMCs. These receptors were collected from a young man in good health. Some clones in this sample may be carry-over from other donors' samples.

The gene calls are TRBV5-6 and TRBJ2-5, with D perhaps TRBD1 (6 bases). CDR3 size: 16 residues. In germline, CDR1 is SGHDT, CDR2 YYEEEE. V lost 0 bases to trimming and J lost 0 bases, with 12 bases between them. This chain's CDR3 is CASSLGGQGYQETQYF. CDR3 sequence (DNA): TGTGCCAGCAGCTTGGGCGGGCAGGGGTACCAAGAGACCCAGTACTTC.

Regarding this clone: Other DNA sequences in this specimen translate into the identical CDR3. The chain joins TRBV27 to TRBJ1-5; 9 bases match TRBD1. Losses at the gene ends were 2 bases for V and 7 bases for J; bases not matched to a gene: 3. Germline V gene lookup returns CDR1 MNHEY and CDR2 SMNVEV (reference sequence). This CDR3 has 14 residues. The CDR3 loop is CASSLRDRDQPQHF. The CDR3 bases are TGTGCCAGCAGTTTAAGGGACAGGGACCAGCCCCAGCATTTT.

The rearrangement joins TRBV15 to TRBJ2-2; D ambiguous. Trimming took off 4 bases at V and 3 bases at J, with 6 bases between the two ends. This CDR3 spans 13 amino acids. Germline-derived CDR1 and CDR2 are LNHNV and YYDKDF (reference sequence). The CDR3 DNA follows: TGTGCCACCAGCATGTGGGACACCGGGGAGCTGTTTTTT. It translates to CATSMWDTGELFF. Full variable domain (remainder filled in from reference TRBV15 and TRBJ2-2): DAMVIQNPRYQVTQFGKPVTLSCSQTLNHNVMYWYQQKSSQAPKLLFHYYDKDFNNEADTPDNFQSRRPNTSFCFLDIRSPGLGDTAMYLCATSMWDTGELFFGEGSRLTVL.

This clone came up once. This sequence joins TRBV27 and TRBJ2-1; D is unresolved. Germline V CDR1 and CDR2: MNHEY, SMNVEV (reference sequence). V was clipped by 6 bases and J by 0 bases, with 18 bases between them. The CDR3 contains 17 residues. This CDR3 is CASSLYPVPSSYNEQFF. Written as DNA, the CDR3 is TGTGCCAGCAGCCTGTATCCCGTGCCGAGCTCCTACAATGAGCAGTTCTTC.

The gene calls are TRBV7-9 and TRBJ1-1; D is unclear. Germline-derived CDR1 and CDR2 are SEHNR and FQNEAQ (reference sequence). The CDR3 runs to 13 residues. V lost 5 bases and J lost 7, with 14 bases in between. CDR3: CASSPDKNHEAFF. DNA of the CDR3: TGTGCCAGCAGCCCCGACAAGAACCATGAAGCTTTCTTT. The entire variable domain, with the rest obtained from reference TRBV7-9 and TRBJ1-1, is as follows: DTGVSQNPRHKITKRGQNVTFRCDPISEHNRLYWYRQTLGQGPEFLTYFQNEAQLEKSRLLSDRFSAERPKGSFSTLEIQRTEQGDSAMYLCASSPDKNHEAFFGQGTRLTVV.

The chain recombines TRBV19 with TRBJ2-7, with unresolved D. V shed 6 bases and J shed 2 bases, with 17 bases lying between them. CDR1 is LNHDA and CDR2 is SQIVND in the germline V gene (reference sequence). CDR3 length equals 15 residues. CDR3 sequence reads: CASSTPGRPPYEQYF. The CDR3 nucleotides read TGTGCCAGTAGCACACCGGGCAGGCCTCCCTACGAGCAGTACTTC.

The chain carries TRBV7-9 and TRBJ1-1; D is uncertain. The CDR3 covers 12 residues. V shed 6 bases and J shed 6 bases, with 11 bases lying between them. Germline CDR1 reads SEHNR; CDR2 reads FQNEAQ (reference sequence). The CDR3 spells CASSKTEAEAFF. For the CDR3, the DNA is TGTGCCAGCAGTAAAACCGAGGCTGAAGCTTTCTTT.

The chain employs TRBV15 and TRBJ2-7; 7 bases are shared with TRBD2. The V segment lost 1 base and the J segment 5 bases; nucleotides outside the gene matches: 8. CDR3 size: 15 residues. In germline, CDR1 is LNHNV, CDR2 YYDKDF (reference sequence). The CDR3 nucleotides read TGTGCCACCAGCAGAGGGTGGGAGGGATCTCACGAGCAGTACTTC. Encoded protein: CATSRGWEGSHEQYF.

The J gene is TRBJ2-1, the V gene TRBV5-1; 10 bases map to TRBD2. Germline CDR1 reads SGHRS; CDR2 reads YFSETQ. The CDR3 extends over 16 amino acids. The V and J ends lost 3 bases and 5 bases, in that order; junction bases with no gene match: 8. The CDR3 sequence: CASSWLAGGRDNEQFF. The CDR3 DNA sequence: TGCGCCAGCAGCTGGTTAGCGGGAGGACGGGACAATGAGCAGTTCTTC.

The table lists this clone with a count of one. The chain joins TRBV28 to TRBJ1-2, with D hard to call. Trimming took 8 bases from V and 7 from J, leaving 17 bases between them. Germline CDR1 is MDHEN and CDR2 is SYDVKM. The length of the CDR3 is 13 residues. This chain's CDR3 is CASSKIPNSGYTF. In DNA, the CDR3 is TGTGCCAGCTCTAAAATCCCGAATTCTGGCTACACCTTC.